This record looks at one T cell receptor (beta chain) sequence and its context. Germline CDR1 reads MNHEY; CDR2 reads SVGAGI. This CDR3 has 14 amino acids. The V end was cut by 3 bases, the J end by 5 bases, with 10 bases between. This record comes from a study of blood T cell repertoires in COVID-19. At the level of the study: COVID-19 samples collected from the United States, Italy and Spain covered acute and convalescent phases. From T cells, B-cell-depleted T cells, or PBMCs came the material, which was cDNA or gDNA.

Original processing notes: Nucleated cell number was recorded as an estimate derived from reference gene primer amplification. Data came from immunoSEQ multiplex PCR; TCRdb stores just in-frame clones and leaves some out. V, J and clone size are taken as reported in that table, and D and trimming were inferred from the DNA itself. The profile covers about 140,000 clones, with almost 90% appearing a single time and about 1.5% taken by the ten largest. The chain carries TRBV6-5 and TRBJ2-2; a weak D match, TRBD2 (5 bases). This sequence was found in a woman aged 55-70 years with acute or convalescent COVID-19. The specimen was peripheral blood. CDR3 DNA: TGTGCCAGCAGTTATCCCTCGGGGACCGGGGAGCTGTTTTTT. Its protein product is CASSYPSGTGELFF.